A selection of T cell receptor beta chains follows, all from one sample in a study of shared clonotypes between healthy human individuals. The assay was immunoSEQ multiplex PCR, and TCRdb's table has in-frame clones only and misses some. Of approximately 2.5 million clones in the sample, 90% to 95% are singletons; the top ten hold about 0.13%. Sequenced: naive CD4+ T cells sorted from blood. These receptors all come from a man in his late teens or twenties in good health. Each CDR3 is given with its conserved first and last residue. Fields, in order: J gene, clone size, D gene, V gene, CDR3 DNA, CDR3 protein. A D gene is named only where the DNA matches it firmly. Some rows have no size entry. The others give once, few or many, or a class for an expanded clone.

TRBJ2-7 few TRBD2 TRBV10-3 TGTGCCATCAGTGACCTAGCGGGAGGCGAGCAGTACTTC CAISDLAGGEQYF
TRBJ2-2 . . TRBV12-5 TGTGCTAGTGGCTCTTCGCCGAACACCGGGGAGCTGTTTTTT CASGSSPNTGELFF
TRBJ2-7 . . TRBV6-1 TGTGCCAGCAAACAGGGACCCTCTAACGACGAGCAGTACTTC CASKQGPSNDEQYF
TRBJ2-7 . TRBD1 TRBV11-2 TGTGCCAGCAGCTTAAGCCCAGGGGGCGGCCACGAGCAGTACTTC CASSLSPGGGHEQYF
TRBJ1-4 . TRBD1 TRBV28 TGTGCCAGCAGTCCGACAGGGGGCCTCACGTGGAATGAAAAACTGTTTTTT CASSPTGGLTWNEKLFF
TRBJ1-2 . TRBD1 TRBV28 TGTGCCAGCCTGGGACAGCCCTATGGCTACACCTTC CASLGQPYGYTF
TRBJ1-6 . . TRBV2 TGTGCCAGCAGTGAGGCGGGGGTGTATAATTCACCCCTCCACTTT CASSEAGVYNSPLHF
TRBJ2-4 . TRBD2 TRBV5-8 TGTGCCAGCAGCCCCGGGAGGGAAGGGGCCAAAAACATTCAGTACTTC CASSPGREGAKNIQYF
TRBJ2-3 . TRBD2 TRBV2 TGTGCCAGCAGTGAAGCGCGGCGGGGGGCCACAGATACGCAGTATTTT CASSEARRGATDTQYF
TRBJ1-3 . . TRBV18 TGTGCCAGCTCACCGGTGACGGTTAGCTCTGGAAACACCATATATTTT CASSPVTVSSGNTIYF
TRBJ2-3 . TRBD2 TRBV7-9 TGTGCCAGCAGCCCCCGGCGGGCTAGCGGGAGGGCGAACACAGATACGCAGTATTTT CASSPRRASGRANTDTQYF
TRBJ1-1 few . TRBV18 TGTGCCAGCTCAACTCGGGGGAGCACTGAAGCTTTCTTT CASSTRGSTEAFF
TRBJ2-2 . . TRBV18 TGTGCCAGCTCACGCCTAACGGCAGAGGCCGGGGAGCTGTTTTTT CASSRLTAEAGELFF
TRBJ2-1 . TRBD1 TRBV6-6 TGTGCCACCAGGACAGGGGTTAATGAGCAGTTCTTC CATRTGVNEQFF